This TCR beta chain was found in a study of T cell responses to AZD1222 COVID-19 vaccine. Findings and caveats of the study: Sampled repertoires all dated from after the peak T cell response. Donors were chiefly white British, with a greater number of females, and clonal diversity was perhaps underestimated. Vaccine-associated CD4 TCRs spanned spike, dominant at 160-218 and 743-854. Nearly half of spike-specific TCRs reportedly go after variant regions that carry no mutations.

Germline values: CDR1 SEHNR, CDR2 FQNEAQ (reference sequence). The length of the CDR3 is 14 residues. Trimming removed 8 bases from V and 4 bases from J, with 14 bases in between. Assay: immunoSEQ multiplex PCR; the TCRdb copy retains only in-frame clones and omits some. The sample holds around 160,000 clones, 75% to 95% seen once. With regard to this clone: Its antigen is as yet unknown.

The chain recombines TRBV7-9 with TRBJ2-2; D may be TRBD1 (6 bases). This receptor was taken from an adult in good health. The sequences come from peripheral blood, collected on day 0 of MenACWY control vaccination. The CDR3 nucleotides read TGTGCCAGCTCAGGGGCAGATACCACCGGGGAGCTGTTTTTT. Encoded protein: CASSGADTTGELFF.